The 17 T cell receptor beta chains listed next were all sequenced from one sample in a study of graft-versus-host responses after intestinal transplantation. The method was immunoSEQ multiplex PCR; TCRdb's version includes in-frame clones alone and lacks a portion of them. The sample has fewer than 20,000 clones; just under 95% are singletons. The sample consisted of PBMCs, taken 23 days after intestinal transplant. The receptors originated from a human patient who received an intestinal transplant, so some T cells may come from the graft donor.

The rearrangement links TRBV7-3 to TRBJ2-1, with TRBD2 matching 10 bases. CDR3 size: 15 residues. CDR1 and CDR2 from the germline V gene are SGHTA and FQGTGA. V trimming: 6 bases; J trimming: 7 bases; junction bases outside the gene matches: 9. The CDR3 loop reads CASSPTSGIRNEQFF. The DNA of the CDR3 is TGTGCCAGCAGTCCAACTAGCGGGATTAGGAATGAGCAGTTCTTC. Combining the CDR3 with reference TRBV7-3 and TRBJ2-1 gives the whole variable domain GAGVSQTPSNKVTEKGKYVELRCDPISGHTALYWYRQSLGQGPEFLIYFQGTGAADDSGLPNDRFFAVRPEGSVSTLKIQRTERGDSAVYLCASSPTSGIRNEQFFGPGTRLTVL.

The V and J genes are TRBV10-3 and TRBJ2-1, with 7 bases that match TRBD1. Germline V gene sequence: CDR1 ENHRY, CDR2 SYGVKD. The CDR3 extends over 12 amino acids. V lost 2 bases to trimming and J lost 8 bases; unmatched junction nucleotides: 0. For the CDR3, the DNA is TGTGCCATCAGTGAGGGGACAGATGAGCAGTTCTTC. Amino acid sequence: CAISEGTDEQFF.

The chain is built from TRBV11-2 and TRBJ2-7, with 11 bases that match TRBD2. Germline V gives CDR1 SGHAT, CDR2 FQNNGV. The CDR3 totals 17 residues. V trimming: 5 bases; J trimming: 4 bases; junction bases outside the gene matches: 13. This CDR3 is CASSQGLLAGEAYEQYF. DNA for the CDR3: TGTGCCAGCAGCCAAGGCCTACTAGCGGGAGAGGCTTACGAGCAGTACTTC.

The chain is built from TRBV7-8 and TRBJ2-7; tentatively, D is TRBD2 (6 bases). V was pared by 4 bases and J by 3 bases, with 16 bases between. Per the germline V gene, CDR1 is SGHVS and CDR2 is FQNEAQ. This CDR3 contains 15 residues. In DNA, the CDR3 is TGTGCCAGCAGCTCCGGGACTCATAAGGGCTACGAGCAGTACTTC. Translation: CASSSGTHKGYEQYF. The variable domain in full, with the rest retrieved from reference TRBV7-8 and TRBJ2-7, is GAGVSQSPRYKVAKRGQDVALRCDPISGHVSLFWYQQALGQGPEFLTYFQNEAQLDKSGLPSDRFFAERPEGSVSTLKIQRTQQEDSAVYLCASSSGTHKGYEQYFGPGTRLTVT.

The chain combines TRBV4-1 with TRBJ1-1; weak D call: TRBD1 (5 bases). This CDR3 contains 15 residues. The V end lost 0 bases, the J end lost 5 bases, and 13 bases lay between the germline ends. Per the germline V gene, CDR1 is MGHRA and CDR2 is YSYEKL. The CDR3 DNA sequence: TGCGCCAGCAGCCAAGACCCGGGGACGGGGACTGAAGCTTTCTTT. It codes for CASSQDPGTGTEAFF.

The rearrangement joins TRBV5-3 to TRBJ2-2; TRBD2 aligns across 7 bases. TRBV5-3 is an ORF, with its function uncertain. Losses at the gene ends were 8 bases for V and 0 bases for J; bases not matched to a gene: 7. CDR3 length: 15 residues. CDR3 DNA: TGTGCCAGGGCTAGCGGTAAGCCGAACACCGGGGAGCTGTTTTTT. Translated: CARASGKPNTGELFF.

The chain recombines TRBV9 with TRBJ1-1; 9 positions match TRBD1. Germline V gene data show CDR1 as SGDLS and CDR2 as YYNGEE. The V and J ends lost 1 base and 5 bases, in that order; junction bases with no gene match: 15. The CDR3 runs 18 residues. CDR3 nucleotide sequence: TGTGCCAGCAGCGTACTAACAGGGGGCAGGGTATCGGAAACTGAAGCTTTCTTT. It translates to CASSVLTGGRVSETEAFF.

The rearrangement uses TRBV2 and TRBJ2-1; TRBD2 might be the D (6 bases). Germline V lookup: CDR1 SNHLY, CDR2 FYNNEI. The CDR3 covers 12 residues. The germline V and J ends were trimmed by 4 bases and 6 bases, with 7 bases remaining between them. This CDR3 reads CASSGTTNEQFF. The CDR3 DNA reads TGTGCCAGCAGTGGGACTACCAATGAGCAGTTCTTC.

The J gene is TRBJ2-3, the V gene TRBV7-9; the D is unclear. Between the trimmed V and J ends, which lost 2 bases and 6 bases, there was a span of 6 bases. The length of the CDR3 is 12 residues. Germline-derived CDR1 and CDR2 are SEHNR and FQNEAQ (reference sequence). CDR3 residues: CASSLTSDTQYF. CDR3 nucleotide sequence: TGTGCCAGCAGCTTAACGAGCGATACGCAGTATTTT.

The chain has TRBV6-5 and TRBJ1-3, with D possibly being TRBD1 (5 bases). Trimming shortened V by 4 bases and J by 3 bases, and 13 bases separated the two germline ends. Germline V gene lookup returns CDR1 MNHEY and CDR2 SVGAGI. The CDR3 consists of 15 residues. The CDR3 nucleotides are TGTGCCAGCAGTTCCCCCTCGGGGGATGGAAACACCATATATTTT. This gives the protein CASSSPSGDGNTIYF.

This clone has just one count. The rearrangement uses TRBV7-8 and TRBJ2-7, with 7 bases that match TRBD1. With V trimmed by 4 bases and J by 0 bases, 9 bases remained unmatched. Germline loops: CDR1 SGHVS, CDR2 FQNEAQ. This CDR3 has 16 amino acids. In DNA, the CDR3 is TGTGCCAGCAGCTCTGCCGGGACAGAGAGCTCCTACGAGCAGTACTTC. Its translation: CASSSAGTESSYEQYF.

The chain couples TRBV6-1 to TRBJ1-1; 8 bases are shared with TRBD1. The germline CDR1 and CDR2 sequences are MNHNS and SASEGT. The CDR3 covers 14 residues. With V trimmed by 2 bases and J by 5 bases, 4 bases remained unmatched. The CDR3 coding sequence is TGTGCCAGCAGTGAATTCGACAGGGGTACTGAAGCTTTCTTT. Protein: CASSEFDRGTEAFF.

This chain joins TRBV15 and TRBJ1-1; 8 nucleotides align to TRBD1. V lost 5 bases, J lost 0 bases, and 5 bases stayed unmatched. Germline V lookup: CDR1 LNHNV, CDR2 YYDKDF (reference sequence). CDR3 length equals 15 residues. The CDR3 loop reads CATSFRTGLNTEAFF. The CDR3 DNA reads TGTGCCACCAGCTTCCGGACAGGGCTGAACACTGAAGCTTTCTTT.

DNA of the CDR3: TGTGCCAGCAGTTACTCCGGGACAGGGATCTACGAGCAGTACTTC. Its protein is CASSYSGTGIYEQYF. This chain links TRBV6-6 with TRBJ2-7; 9 bases map to TRBD1. The CDR3 is 15 amino acids. The germline gives CDR1 MNHNY, CDR2 SVGAGI (reference sequence). V lost 0 bases and J lost 3; bases outside the gene matches: 3.

V and J are TRBV29-1 and TRBJ2-1; no definite D call. Germline values: CDR1 SQVTM, CDR2 ANQGSEA. The CDR3 spans 11 residues. The V end was cut by 3 bases, the J end by 15 bases, with 15 bases between. In DNA form, the CDR3 reads TGCAGCGTTGAGTGGCAGCCCGGGTGGTTCTTC. It encodes CSVEWQPGWFF.

This clone appeared a few times. The chain is built from TRBV27 and TRBJ1-1, with D possibly matching TRBD1 (5 bases). The germline gives CDR1 MNHEY, CDR2 SMNVEV (reference sequence). CDR3 length equals 14 residues. Trimming left V 7 bases short and J 9 bases short, with 21 bases between. CDR3 region: CASTWKGPDGKAFF. CDR3 sequence (DNA): TGTGCCAGCACCTGGAAGGGGCCCGACGGGAAAGCTTTCTTT.

The J gene is TRBJ1-2, the V gene TRBV7-2, with D maybe TRBD1 (6 bases). Germline V gene data show CDR1 as SGHTA and CDR2 as FQGNSA. The germline V and J ends were trimmed by 5 bases and 0 bases, with 10 bases remaining between them. This CDR3 contains 14 residues. CDR3 in amino acids: CASSPGEANYGYTF. The CDR3 DNA reads as TGTGCCAGCAGCCCAGGGGAAGCTAACTATGGCTACACCTTC.